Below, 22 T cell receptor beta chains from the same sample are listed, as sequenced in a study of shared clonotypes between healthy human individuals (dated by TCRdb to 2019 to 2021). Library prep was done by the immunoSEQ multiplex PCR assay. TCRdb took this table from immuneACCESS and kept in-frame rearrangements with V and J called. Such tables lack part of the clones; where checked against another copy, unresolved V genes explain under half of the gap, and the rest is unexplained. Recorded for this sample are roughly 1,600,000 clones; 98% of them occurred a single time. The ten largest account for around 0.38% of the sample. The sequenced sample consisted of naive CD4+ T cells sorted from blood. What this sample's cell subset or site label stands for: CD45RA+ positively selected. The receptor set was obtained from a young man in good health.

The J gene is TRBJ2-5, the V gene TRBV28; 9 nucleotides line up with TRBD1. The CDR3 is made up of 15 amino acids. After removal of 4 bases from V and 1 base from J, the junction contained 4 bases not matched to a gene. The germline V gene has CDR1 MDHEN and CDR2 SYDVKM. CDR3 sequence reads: CASSSTGQGQETQYF. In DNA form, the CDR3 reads TGTGCCAGCAGTTCAACGGGACAGGGCCAAGAGACCCAGTACTTC.

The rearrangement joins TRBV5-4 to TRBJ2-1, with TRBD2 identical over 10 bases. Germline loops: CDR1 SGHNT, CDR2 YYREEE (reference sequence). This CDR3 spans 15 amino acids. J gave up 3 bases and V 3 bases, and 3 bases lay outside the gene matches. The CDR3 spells CASSSTSGNYNEQFF. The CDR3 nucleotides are TGTGCCAGCAGCTCCACTAGCGGGAACTACAATGAGCAGTTCTTC.

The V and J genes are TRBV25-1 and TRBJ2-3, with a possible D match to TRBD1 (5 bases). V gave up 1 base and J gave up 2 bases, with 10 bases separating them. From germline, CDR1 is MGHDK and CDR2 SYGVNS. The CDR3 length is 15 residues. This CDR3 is CASSEFQGYTDTQYF. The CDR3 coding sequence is TGTGCCAGCAGTGAATTCCAGGGATACACAGATACGCAGTATTTT.

In nucleotides, the CDR3 is TGTGCCAGCAGGGCTAGCGGGACAGCCTACGAGCAGTACTTC. Amino acids: CASRASGTAYEQYF. The V and J genes are TRBV28 and TRBJ2-7; 9 nucleotides match TRBD2. This CDR3 comprises 14 residues. With V trimmed by 6 bases and J by 2 bases, 5 bases remained unmatched. Germline-derived CDR1 and CDR2 are MDHEN and SYDVKM.

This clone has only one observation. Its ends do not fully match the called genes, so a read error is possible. The CDR3 reads CAISVGRAEGNQQFF. The CDR3 DNA follows: TGTGCCATCAGTGTTGGTAGAGCAGAGGGCAATCAGCAGTTCTTC. The V gene is TRBV10-3, the J gene TRBJ2-1; D is possibly TRBD2 (5 bases). CDR1 is ENHRY, CDR2 SYGVKD, per germline. CDR3 length equals 15 residues.

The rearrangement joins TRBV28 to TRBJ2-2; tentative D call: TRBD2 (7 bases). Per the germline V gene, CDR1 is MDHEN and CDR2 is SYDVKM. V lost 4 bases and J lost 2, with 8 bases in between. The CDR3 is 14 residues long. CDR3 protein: CASSSGGNTGELFF. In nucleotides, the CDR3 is TGTGCCAGCAGTTCGGGGGGCAACACCGGGGAGCTGTTTTTT. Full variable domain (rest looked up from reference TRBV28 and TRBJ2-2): DVKVTQSSRYLVKRTGEKVFLECVQDMDHENMFWYRQDPGLGLRLIYFSYDVKMKEKGDIPEGYSVSREKKERFSLILESASTNQTSMYLCASSSGGNTGELFFGEGSRLTVL.

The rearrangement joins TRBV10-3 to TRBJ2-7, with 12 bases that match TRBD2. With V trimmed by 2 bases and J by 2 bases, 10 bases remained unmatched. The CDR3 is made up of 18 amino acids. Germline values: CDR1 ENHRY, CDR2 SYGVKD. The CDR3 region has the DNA TGTGCCATCAGTGAGCCTTCTACCCGACTAGCGGGAGCCTACGAGCAGTACTTC. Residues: CAISEPSTRLAGAYEQYF.

Written as DNA, the CDR3 is TGTGCCAGCTCACATGGTGGGAATAATGAAAAACTGTTTTTT. It is translated as CASSHGGNNEKLFF. The chain recombines TRBV18 with TRBJ1-4; no firm D call. CDR3 length equals 14 residues. V was cut by 4 bases and J by 4 bases, with 10 bases left in between. The germline V gene encodes CDR1 KGHSH and CDR2 LQKENI.

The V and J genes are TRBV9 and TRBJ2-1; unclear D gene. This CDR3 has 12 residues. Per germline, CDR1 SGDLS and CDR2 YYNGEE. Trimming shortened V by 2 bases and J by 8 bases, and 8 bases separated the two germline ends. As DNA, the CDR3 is TGTGCCAGCAGCGTCCATAGGGATGAGCAGTTCTTC. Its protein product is CASSVHRDEQFF.

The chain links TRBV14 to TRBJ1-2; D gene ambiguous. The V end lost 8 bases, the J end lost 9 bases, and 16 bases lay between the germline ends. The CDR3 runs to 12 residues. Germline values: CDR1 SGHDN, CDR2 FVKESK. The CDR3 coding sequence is TGTGCCAGCTTAAGCGTCCCCGGGTGCTACACCTTC. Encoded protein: CASLSVPGCYTF.

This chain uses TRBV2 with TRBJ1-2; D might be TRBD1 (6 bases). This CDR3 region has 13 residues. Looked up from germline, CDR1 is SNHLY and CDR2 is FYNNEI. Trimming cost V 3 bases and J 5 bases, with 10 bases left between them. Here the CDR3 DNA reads TGTGCCAGCAGTGATTACAGGGATTATGGCTACACCTTC. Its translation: CASSDYRDYGYTF.

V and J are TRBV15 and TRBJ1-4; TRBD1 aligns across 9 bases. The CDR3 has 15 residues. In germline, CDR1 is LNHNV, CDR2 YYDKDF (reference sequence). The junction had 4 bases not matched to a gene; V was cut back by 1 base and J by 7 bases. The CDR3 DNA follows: TGTGCCACCAGCAGAGGGACAGGGGCGGGTGAAAAACTGTTTTTT. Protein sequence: CATSRGTGAGEKLFF. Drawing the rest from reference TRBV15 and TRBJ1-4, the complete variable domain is DAMVIQNPRYQVTQFGKPVTLSCSQTLNHNVMYWYQQKSSQAPKLLFHYYDKDFNNEADTPDNFQSRRPNTSFCFLDIRSPGLGDTAMYLCATSRGTGAGEKLFFGSGTQLSVL.

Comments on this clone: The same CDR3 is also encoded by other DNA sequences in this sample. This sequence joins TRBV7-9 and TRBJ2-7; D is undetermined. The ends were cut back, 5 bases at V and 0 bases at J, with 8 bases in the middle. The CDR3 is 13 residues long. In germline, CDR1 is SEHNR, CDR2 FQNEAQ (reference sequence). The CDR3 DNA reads TGTGCCAGCAGCCCGAGTTCCTCCTACGAGCAGTACTTC. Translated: CASSPSSSYEQYF.

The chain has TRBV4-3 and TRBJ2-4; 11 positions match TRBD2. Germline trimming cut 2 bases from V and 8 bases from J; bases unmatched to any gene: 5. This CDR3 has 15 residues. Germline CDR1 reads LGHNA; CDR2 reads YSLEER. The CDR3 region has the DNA TGCGCCAGCAGCCAAAACTTAGCGGGAGGGGACATTCAGTACTTC. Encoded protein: CASSQNLAGGDIQYF.

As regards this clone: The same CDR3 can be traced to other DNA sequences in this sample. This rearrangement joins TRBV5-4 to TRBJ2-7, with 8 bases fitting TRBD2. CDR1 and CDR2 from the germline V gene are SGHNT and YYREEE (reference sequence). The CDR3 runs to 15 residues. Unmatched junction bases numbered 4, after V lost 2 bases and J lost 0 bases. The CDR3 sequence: CASSLAGTSSYEQYF. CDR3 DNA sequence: TGTGCCAGCAGCTTAGCAGGGACTAGCTCCTACGAGCAGTACTTC.

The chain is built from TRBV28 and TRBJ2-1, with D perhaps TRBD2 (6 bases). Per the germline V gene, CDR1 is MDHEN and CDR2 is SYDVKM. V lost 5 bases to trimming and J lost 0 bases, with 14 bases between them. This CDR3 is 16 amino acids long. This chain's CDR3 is CASSGKRVSSYNEQFF. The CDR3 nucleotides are TGTGCCAGCAGTGGAAAGCGGGTTAGCTCCTACAATGAGCAGTTCTTC.

This chain's CDR3 is CASSPGQSPWEQYF. The CDR3 nucleotides read TGTGCCAGCTCACCAGGACAGAGCCCCTGGGAGCAGTACTTC. This chain joins TRBV18 and TRBJ2-7, with D perhaps TRBD1 (6 bases). Per germline, CDR1 KGHSH and CDR2 LQKENI. The CDR3 extends over 14 amino acids. V lost 2 bases and J lost 7, with 15 bases in between. The complete variable domain, with remaining parts taken from reference TRBV18 and TRBJ2-7, reads NAGVMQNPRHLVRRRGQEARLRCSPMKGHSHVYWYRQLPEEGLKFMVYLQKENIIDESGMPKERFSAEFPKEGPSILRIQQVVRGDSAAYFCASSPGQSPWEQYFGPGTRLTVT.

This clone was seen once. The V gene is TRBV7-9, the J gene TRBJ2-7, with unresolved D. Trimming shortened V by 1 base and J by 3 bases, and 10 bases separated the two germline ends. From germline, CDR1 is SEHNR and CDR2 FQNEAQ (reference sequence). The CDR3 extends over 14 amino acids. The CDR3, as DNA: TGTGCCAGCAGCTTAGATCCACCAAACTACGAGCAGTACTTC. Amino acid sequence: CASSLDPPNYEQYF.

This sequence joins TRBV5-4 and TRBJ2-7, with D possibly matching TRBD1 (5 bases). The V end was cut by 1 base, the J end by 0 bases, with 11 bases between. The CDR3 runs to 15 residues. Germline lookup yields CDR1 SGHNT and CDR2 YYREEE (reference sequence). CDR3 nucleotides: TGTGCCAGCAGCTTGTACCAGGGAAACTCCTACGAGCAGTACTTC. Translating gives CASSLYQGNSYEQYF.

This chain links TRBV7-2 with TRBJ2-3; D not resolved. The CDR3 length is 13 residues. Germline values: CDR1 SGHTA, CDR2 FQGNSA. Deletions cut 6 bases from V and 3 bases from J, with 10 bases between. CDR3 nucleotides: TGTGCCAGCAGAAGAAGCCATACAGATACGCAGTATTTT. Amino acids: CASRRSHTDTQYF. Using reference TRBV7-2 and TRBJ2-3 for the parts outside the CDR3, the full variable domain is GAGVSQSPSNKVTEKGKDVELRCDPISGHTALYWYRQSLGQGLEFLIYFQGNSAPDKSGLPSDRFSAERTGGSVSTLTIQRTQQEDSAVYLCASRRSHTDTQYFGPGTRLTVL.

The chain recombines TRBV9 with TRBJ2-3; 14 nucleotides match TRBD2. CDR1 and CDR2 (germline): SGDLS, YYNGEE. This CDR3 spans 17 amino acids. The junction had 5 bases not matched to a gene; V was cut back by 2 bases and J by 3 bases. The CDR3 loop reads CASSVTSGRAKTDTQYF. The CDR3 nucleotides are TGTGCCAGCAGCGTGACTAGCGGGAGGGCCAAGACAGATACGCAGTATTTT. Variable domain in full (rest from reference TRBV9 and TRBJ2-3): DSGVTQTPKHLITATGQRVTLRCSPRSGDLSVYWYQQSLDQGLQFLIQYYNGEERAKGNILERFSAQQFPDLHSELNLSSLELGDSALYFCASSVTSGRAKTDTQYFGPGTRLTVL.

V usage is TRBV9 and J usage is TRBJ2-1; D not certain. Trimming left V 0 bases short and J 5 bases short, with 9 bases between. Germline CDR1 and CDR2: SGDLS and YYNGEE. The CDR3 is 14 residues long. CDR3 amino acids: CASSVGGYNNEQFF. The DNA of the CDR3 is TGTGCCAGCAGCGTAGGGGGTTATAACAATGAGCAGTTCTTC.